This record covers a single T cell receptor beta chain. The data derive from a study of PD-L1 blockade in urothelial cancer. About the research overall: The study started patients on atezolizumab around 2014, giving 1,200 mg intravenously every 3 weeks. It was at 3 weeks (second dose) and 6 weeks after treatment start that blood was analyzed.

Sequencing used immunoSEQ multiplex PCR; TCRdb keeps in-frame clones, though not all of them. The sample records approximately 110,000 clones, approximately 90% being singletons. The CDR3 spans 16 residues. Germline loops: CDR1 SGDLS, CDR2 YYNGEE. V lost 3 bases and J lost 4; bases outside the gene matches: 12. Time point denoted: peripheral blood 6 weeks after treatment start. Sequences were derived from PBMCs, sampled around atezolizumab (anti-PD-L1) treatment. The receptor's source is a man in his sixties with urothelial cancer. The rearrangement uses TRBV9 and TRBJ1-2; 7 bases map to TRBD1. The CDR3 sequence: CASSANTGVAPYGYTF. The CDR3 bases are TGTGCCAGCAGCGCAAACACAGGGGTAGCGCCCTATGGCTACACCTTC.